The present T cell receptor beta chain was sequenced within a study of a mutant IDH1 vaccine in newly diagnosed glioma. In the study overall: Vaccine dosing followed radiotherapy by 4-6 weeks, or accompanied temozolomide cycles.

As to time point: week 35, safety follow-up. What each vaccine dose contained was 300 ug of mutant IDH1 20-mer peptide, accompanied by topical imiquimod. The vaccination schedule gave patients eight doses in weeks 1, 3, 5, 7, 11, 15, 19 and 23. Each astrocytoma in the donors was new, WHO grade 3 or 4, IDH1-mutant and ATRX-lost. Turning to this clone: Its antigen is not identified.

Trimming left V 0 bases short and J 5 bases short, with 17 bases between. The CDR3 contains 17 residues. CDR1 and CDR2 from the germline V gene are SGDLS and YYNGEE. Repertoires were generated with immunoSEQ multiplex PCR, while TCRdb's copy carries only in-frame clones and drops some. The sample carries about 32,000 clones, around 80% recorded once. The sequence was obtained from a woman aged 40 to 55 with glioma. Sequences were derived from PBMCs, sampled from a glioma patient whose treatment included an IDH1 peptide vaccine. The chain couples TRBV9 to TRBJ2-2; possible D gene TRBD1, 7 bases. Written as DNA, the CDR3 is TGTGCCAGCAGCGTAGCTGGGGAGACAGGGAGGACCGGGGAGCTGTTTTTT. It codes for CASSVAGETGRTGELFF.